This note documents a single T cell receptor beta chain sequence. This receptor's antigen is unknown. No per-base quality is available; no much larger clone lies one base away. The CDR3 measures 14 amino acids from cysteine to phenylalanine. This entry keeps only the CDR3 DNA: 42 bases, framed from base 1. V loses 6 bases, J loses 2 bases, and the germline ends lie 12 bases apart. CDR1 and CDR2 were assigned from the germline V gene as SGHRS and YFSETQ. The source of the sample is a study of blood T cell repertoires in COVID-19 (dated by TCRdb to the early 2020s). With regard to the full study: The collaborator samples originated in the United States, Italy and Spain and spanned the acute and convalescent phases of COVID-19. Where HLA class I and class II types were available, the types were taken from metadata supplied by the sample provider, not from assay-based typing. Samples were obtained from the ongoing ImmuneRACE study (first 160 participants) and from over a thousand subjects provided by 6 global collaborators. The dataset comprised deeply sampled blood TCRbeta repertoires from subjects exposed to, actively infected with, or recovered from COVID-19. Sample metadata almost always included a de-identified subject ID, COVID-19 status, age in years and sex. A freely available public database, intended as a resource for researchers studying the immune response to SARS-CoV-2, is where the repertoires were released. The material from the prospective study consisted of cDNA or gDNA derived from T cells, B-cell-depleted T cells, or PBMCs. Results the study describes overall, beyond this receptor: The quantity of clinical and demographic metadata differed by source and by participant and was supplied without curation.

Whole blood was collected in K2EDTA tubes by collaborating institutions according to the institutions' own protocols. For TCRbeta analysis, collaborators shipped samples in one of three forms: frozen whole blood, isolated PBMCs, or DNA extracted from either of those sample types. The immunoSEQ Assay, a bias-controlled multiplex PCR, was used to amplify TCRbeta CDR3 regions from genomic DNA. The paper's data handling went like this. Nucleated cell counts per sample were estimated from amplification of reference gene primers within the assay. Sequence reads were collapsed and filtered to measure the absolute abundance of every unique TCRbeta CDR3 rearrangement. For each sample, productive Simpson clonality was calculated by taking the square root of Simpson's diversity index across productive rearrangements. TCRdb retrieved this table from immuneACCESS and kept in-frame rearrangements only. Not all clones are present; in checked studies, unresolved V genes account for under half, and no reason is known for the remainder. The DNA gave D and trimming, while V, J and clone size come from that table. The sample includes 95,000 to 110,000 clones, with 87% observed a single time. The ten largest account for over 12% of the sample.

The receptor comes from a man in his fifties with acute or convalescent COVID-19. The chain links TRBV5-1 with TRBJ1-3; 6 matching bases give a weak D call of TRBD1. The sample was peripheral blood. The DNA sequence is given as TGCGCCAGCACCCAGGGACAAGCTGGAAACACCATATATTTT. This is translated as CASTQGQAGNTIYF.